Detailed here is one T cell receptor beta chain. Its specificity is unknown. The data belong to a study of cytomegalovirus exposure and HLA in healthy donors. Notes on the study in general: For cytomegalovirus status, the classifier reportedly gave diagnoses with high specificity and sensitivity. Sequencing likely produced, as an artifact, a cluster of highly shared sequence variants.

Primers for the PCR totalled 60 Vbeta and 13 Jbeta. Using immunoSEQ multiplex PCR, the repertoire was profiled, and TCRdb retains in-frame clones only, with some absent. The profile shows about 140,000 clones, 70% to 80% of them singletons. The receptor's source is a woman in her thirties or forties in good health and CMV-seronegative. The sequencing input was PBMCs.

The CDR3 protein is CATMRTGEETQYF. The CDR3, as DNA: TGTGCCACCATGCGGACAGGTGAAGAGACCCAGTACTTC. The chain couples TRBV28 to TRBJ2-5; 7 nucleotides agree with TRBD1. Trimming removed 10 bases from V and 3 bases from J; junction bases left unmatched: 8. Germline assignment: CDR1 MDHEN and CDR2 SYDVKM. This CDR3 contains 13 residues.